This T cell receptor beta chain stems from a study of blood T cell repertoires in COVID-19. The assay was immunoSEQ multiplex PCR, and TCRdb's table has in-frame clones only and misses some. The sample includes about 220,000 clones, about 83% seen only once; the top ten take about 2.3%. The CDR3 contains 15 residues. This clone occurred a few times. The receptor comes from a middle-aged woman with active or convalescent COVID-19. The sequenced sample consisted of peripheral blood. J is TRBJ1-5 and V is TRBV12-2; no DNA check was done on the table's D call, TRBD1. TRBV12-2 is a pseudogene locus. The CDR3, as DNA: TGTGCAAGTCGCGAGGGACATAATAGCAATCAGCCCCAGCATTTT. Translation: CASREGHNSNQPQHF.